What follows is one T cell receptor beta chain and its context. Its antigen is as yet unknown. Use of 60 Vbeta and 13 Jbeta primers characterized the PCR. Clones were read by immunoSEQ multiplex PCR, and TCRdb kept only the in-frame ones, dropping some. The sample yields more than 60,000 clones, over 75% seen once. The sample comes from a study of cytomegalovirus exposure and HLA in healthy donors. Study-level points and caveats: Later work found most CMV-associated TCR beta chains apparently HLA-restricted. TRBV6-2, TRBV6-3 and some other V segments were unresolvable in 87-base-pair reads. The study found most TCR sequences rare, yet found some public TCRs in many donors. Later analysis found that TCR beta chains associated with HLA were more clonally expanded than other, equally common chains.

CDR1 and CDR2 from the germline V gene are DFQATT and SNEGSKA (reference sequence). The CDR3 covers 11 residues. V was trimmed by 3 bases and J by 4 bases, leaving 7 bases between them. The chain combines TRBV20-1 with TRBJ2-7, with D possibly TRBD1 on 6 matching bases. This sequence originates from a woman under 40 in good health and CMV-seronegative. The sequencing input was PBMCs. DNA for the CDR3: TGCAGTGCTAGTAGGGGGTACGAGCAGTACTTC. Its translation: CSASRGYEQYF.